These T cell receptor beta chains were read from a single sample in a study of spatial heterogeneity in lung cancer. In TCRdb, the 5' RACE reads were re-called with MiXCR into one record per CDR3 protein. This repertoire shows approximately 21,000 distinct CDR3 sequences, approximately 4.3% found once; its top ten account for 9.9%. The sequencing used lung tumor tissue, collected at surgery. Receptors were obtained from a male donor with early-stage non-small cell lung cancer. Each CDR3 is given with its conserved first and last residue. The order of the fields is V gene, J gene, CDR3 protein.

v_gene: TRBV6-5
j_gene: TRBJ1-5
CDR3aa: CASSYTAVNQPQHF

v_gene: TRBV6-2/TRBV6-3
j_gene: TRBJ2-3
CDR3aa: CASSFGADTQYF

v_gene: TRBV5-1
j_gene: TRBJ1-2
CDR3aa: CASSRDVPPGGYTF

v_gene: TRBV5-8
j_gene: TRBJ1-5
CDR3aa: CASSGGTLSNQPQHF

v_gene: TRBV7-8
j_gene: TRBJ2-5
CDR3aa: CASSLERQQETQYF

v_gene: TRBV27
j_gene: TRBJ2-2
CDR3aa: CASSSTRTAPGELFF

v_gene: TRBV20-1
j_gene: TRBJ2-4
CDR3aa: CSARRTSGGLDIQYF

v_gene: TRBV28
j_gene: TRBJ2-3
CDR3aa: CASSSGLAGLSTDTQYF

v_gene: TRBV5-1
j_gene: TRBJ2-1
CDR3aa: CASSLAPRRGYNEQFF

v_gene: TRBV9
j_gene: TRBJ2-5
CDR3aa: CASSVGFIAGAQETQYF

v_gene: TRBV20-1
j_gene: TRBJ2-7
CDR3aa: CSASRLLWGGEEQYF

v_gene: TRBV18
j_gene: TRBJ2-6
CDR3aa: CASSPRTGLRGANVLTF

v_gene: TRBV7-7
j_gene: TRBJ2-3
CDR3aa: CASSLTAWGTQYF

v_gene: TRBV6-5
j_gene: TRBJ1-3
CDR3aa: CASSYRPGVSGNTIYF

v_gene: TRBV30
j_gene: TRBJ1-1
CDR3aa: CAWIPGQGVGEAFF

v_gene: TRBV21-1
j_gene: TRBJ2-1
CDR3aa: CASNRPESYNEQFF

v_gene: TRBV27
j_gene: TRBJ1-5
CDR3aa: CASSPGNSNQPQHF

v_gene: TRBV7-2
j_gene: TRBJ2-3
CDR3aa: CASSLGGTSTDTQYF

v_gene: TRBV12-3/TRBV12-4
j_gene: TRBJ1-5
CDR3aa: CASSVLGSPQPQHF

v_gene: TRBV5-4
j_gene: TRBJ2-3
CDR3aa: CASSRLHSSTDTQYF

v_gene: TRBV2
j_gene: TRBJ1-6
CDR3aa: CASSGTGNSPLHF

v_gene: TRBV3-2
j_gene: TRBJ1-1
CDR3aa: CASSTSNRSAEAFF

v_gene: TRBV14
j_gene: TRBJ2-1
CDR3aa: CASSQGPAPNEQFF

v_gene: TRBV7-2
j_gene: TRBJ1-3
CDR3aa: CASSLVLETGNTIYF

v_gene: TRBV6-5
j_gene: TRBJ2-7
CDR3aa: CASSYDNYEQYF

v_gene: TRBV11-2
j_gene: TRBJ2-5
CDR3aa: CASSWGDFPGETQYF